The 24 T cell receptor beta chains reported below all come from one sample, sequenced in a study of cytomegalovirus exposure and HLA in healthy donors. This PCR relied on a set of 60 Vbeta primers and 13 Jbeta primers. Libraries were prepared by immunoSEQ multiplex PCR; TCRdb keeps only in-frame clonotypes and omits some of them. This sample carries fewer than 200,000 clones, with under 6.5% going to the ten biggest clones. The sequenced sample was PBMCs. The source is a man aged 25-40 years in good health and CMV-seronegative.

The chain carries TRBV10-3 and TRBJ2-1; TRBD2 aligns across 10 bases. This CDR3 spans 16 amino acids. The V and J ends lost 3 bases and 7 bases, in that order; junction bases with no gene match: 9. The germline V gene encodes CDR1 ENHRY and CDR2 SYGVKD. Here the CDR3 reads CAISDGLAGGVNEQFF. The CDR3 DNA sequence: TGTGCCATCAGTGACGGGTTAGCGGGAGGTGTAAATGAGCAGTTCTTC.

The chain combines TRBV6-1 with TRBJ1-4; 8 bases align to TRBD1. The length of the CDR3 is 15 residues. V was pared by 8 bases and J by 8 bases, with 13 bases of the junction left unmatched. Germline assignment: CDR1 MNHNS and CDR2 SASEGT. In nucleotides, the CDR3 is TGTGCCAGCGGTAGTATGACAGGGGCGGGGGAAAAACTGTTTTTT. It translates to CASGSMTGAGEKLFF.

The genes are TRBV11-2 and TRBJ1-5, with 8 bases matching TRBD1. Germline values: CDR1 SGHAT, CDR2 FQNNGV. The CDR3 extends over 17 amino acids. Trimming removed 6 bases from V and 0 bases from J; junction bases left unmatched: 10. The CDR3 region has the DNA TGTGCCAGCAGGGATGGACAGGGCGATTATAGCAATCAGCCCCAGCATTTT. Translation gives CASRDGQGDYSNQPQHF.

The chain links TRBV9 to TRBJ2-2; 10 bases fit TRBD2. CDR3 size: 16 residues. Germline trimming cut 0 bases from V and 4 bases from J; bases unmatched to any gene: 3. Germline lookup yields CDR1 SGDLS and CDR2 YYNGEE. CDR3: CASSVASGSLTGELFF. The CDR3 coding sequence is TGTGCCAGCAGCGTAGCTAGCGGGAGTCTCACCGGGGAGCTGTTTTTT.

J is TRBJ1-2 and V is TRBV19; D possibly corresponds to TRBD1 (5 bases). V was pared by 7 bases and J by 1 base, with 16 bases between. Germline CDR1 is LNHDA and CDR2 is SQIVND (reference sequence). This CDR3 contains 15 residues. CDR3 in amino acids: CASKEQGEGNYGYTF. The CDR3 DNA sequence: TGTGCCAGTAAGGAGCAGGGCGAAGGTAACTATGGCTACACCTTC.

The CDR3 DNA follows: TGTGCCAGCAGCCTCTTAACCCCCCGCCGGACAGGGGGTTGGGGCTACACCTTC. This encodes CASSLLTPRRTGGWGYTF. The chain combines TRBV11-2 with TRBJ1-2, with TRBD1 identical over 10 bases. Per the germline V gene, CDR1 is SGHAT and CDR2 is FQNNGV. The V and J ends lost 5 bases and 8 bases, in that order; junction bases with no gene match: 20. The CDR3 totals 18 residues.

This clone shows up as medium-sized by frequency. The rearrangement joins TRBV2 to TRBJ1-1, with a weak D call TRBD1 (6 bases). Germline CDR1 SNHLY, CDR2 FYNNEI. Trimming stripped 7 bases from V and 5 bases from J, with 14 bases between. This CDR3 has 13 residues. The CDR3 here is CASILTGSTEAFF. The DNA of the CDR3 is TGTGCCAGCATTTTGACAGGTTCGACTGAAGCTTTCTTT. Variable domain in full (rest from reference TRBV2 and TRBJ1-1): EPEVTQTPSHQVTQMGQEVILRCVPISNHLYFYWYRQILGQKVEFLVSFYNNEISEKSEIFDDQFSVERPDGSNFTLKIRSTKLEDSAMYFCASILTGSTEAFFGQGTRLTVV.

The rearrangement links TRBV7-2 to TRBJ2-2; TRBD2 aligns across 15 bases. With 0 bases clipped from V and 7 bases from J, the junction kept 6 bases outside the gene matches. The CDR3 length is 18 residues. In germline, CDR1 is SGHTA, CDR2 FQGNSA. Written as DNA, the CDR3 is TGTGCCAGCAGCTTAGCTGCGGCGGGACTAGCGGGGGGCGGGGAGCTGTTTTTT. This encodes CASSLAAAGLAGGGELFF.

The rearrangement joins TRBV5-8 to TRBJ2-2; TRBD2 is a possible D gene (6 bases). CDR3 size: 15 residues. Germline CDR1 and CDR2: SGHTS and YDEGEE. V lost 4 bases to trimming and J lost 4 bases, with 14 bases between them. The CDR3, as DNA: TGTGCCAGCAGCGTCCGGGGGTATCCCACCGGGGAGCTGTTTTTT. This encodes CASSVRGYPTGELFF.

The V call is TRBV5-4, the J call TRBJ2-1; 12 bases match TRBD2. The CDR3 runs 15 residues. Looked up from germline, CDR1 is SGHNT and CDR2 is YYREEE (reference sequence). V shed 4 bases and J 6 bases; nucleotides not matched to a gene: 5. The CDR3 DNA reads TGTGCCAGCAGCCGCCCTAGCGGGGGGGCCAATGAGCAGTTCTTC. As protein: CASSRPSGGANEQFF.

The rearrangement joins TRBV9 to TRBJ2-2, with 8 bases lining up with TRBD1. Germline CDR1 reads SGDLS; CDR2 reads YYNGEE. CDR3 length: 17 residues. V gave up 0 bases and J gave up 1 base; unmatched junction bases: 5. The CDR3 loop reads CASSVAGGQGNTGELFF. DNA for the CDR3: TGTGCCAGCAGCGTAGCAGGAGGACAGGGGAACACCGGGGAGCTGTTTTTT.

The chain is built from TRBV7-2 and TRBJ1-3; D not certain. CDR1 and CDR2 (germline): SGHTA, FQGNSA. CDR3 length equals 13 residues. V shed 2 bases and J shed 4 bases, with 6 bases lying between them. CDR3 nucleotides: TGTGCCAGCAGCTTAATCTCCGGAAACACCATATATTTT. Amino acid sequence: CASSLISGNTIYF.

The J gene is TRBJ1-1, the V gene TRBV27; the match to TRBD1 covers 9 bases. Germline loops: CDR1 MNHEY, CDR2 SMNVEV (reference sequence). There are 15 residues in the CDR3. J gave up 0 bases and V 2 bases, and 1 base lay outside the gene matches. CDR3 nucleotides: TGTGCCAGCAGTTTAGGGACAGGGATGAACACTGAAGCTTTCTTT. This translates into CASSLGTGMNTEAFF.

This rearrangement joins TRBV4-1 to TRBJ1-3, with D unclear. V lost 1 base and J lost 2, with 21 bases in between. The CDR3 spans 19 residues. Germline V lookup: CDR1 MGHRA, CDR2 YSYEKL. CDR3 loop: CASSQGAFSLGLTGNTIYF. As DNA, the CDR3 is TGCGCCAGCAGCCAAGGGGCTTTTTCCCTTGGACTGACTGGAAACACCATATATTTT.

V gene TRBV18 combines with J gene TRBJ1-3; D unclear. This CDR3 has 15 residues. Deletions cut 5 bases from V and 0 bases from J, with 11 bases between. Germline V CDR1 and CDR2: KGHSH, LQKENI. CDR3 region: CASSASGNSGNTIYF. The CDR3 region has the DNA TGTGCCAGCTCAGCCTCGGGGAACTCTGGAAACACCATATATTTT.

CDR3 amino acids: CASSRAGGAGELFF. Here the CDR3 DNA reads TGTGCCAGCAGCCGAGCGGGAGGGGCCGGGGAGCTGTTTTTT. This chain connects TRBV7-9 to TRBJ2-2, with TRBD2 matching over 10 bases. The CDR3 contains 14 residues. The V and J ends lost 5 bases and 6 bases, in that order; junction bases with no gene match: 3. The germline gives CDR1 SEHNR, CDR2 FQNEAQ (reference sequence).

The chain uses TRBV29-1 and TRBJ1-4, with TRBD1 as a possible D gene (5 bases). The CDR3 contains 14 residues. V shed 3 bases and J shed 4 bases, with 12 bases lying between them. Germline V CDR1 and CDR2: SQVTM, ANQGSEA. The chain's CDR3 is CSVEEGTNNEKLFF. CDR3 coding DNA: TGCAGCGTTGAGGAAGGGACTAATAATGAAAAACTGTTTTTT.

Written as DNA, the CDR3 is TGTGCCAGCAGCTTAAGAAGGGGACTAGCGGGAAATCTGGAGACCCAGTACTTC. This sequence encodes CASSLRRGLAGNLETQYF. V and J are TRBV7-3 and TRBJ2-5; TRBD2 aligns across 13 bases. Trimming at V came to 1 base and at J to 5 bases, leaving 10 bases not matched to a gene. Germline lookup yields CDR1 SGHTA and CDR2 FQGTGA. CDR3 length equals 18 residues.

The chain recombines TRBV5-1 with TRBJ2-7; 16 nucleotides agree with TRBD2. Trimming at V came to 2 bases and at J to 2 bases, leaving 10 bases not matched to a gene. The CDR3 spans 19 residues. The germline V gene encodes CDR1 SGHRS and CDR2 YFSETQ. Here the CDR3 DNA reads TGCGCCAGCAGCTTCCTAAGCTCCGGGACTAGCGGGAGGGCCTACGAGCAGTACTTC. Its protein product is CASSFLSSGTSGRAYEQYF.

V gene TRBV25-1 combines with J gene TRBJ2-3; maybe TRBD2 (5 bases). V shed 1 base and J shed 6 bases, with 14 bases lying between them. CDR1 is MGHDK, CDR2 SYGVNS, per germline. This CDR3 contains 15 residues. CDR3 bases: TGTGCCAGCAGTGAATTTCGGGGATCCTACGATACGCAGTATTTT. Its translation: CASSEFRGSYDTQYF.

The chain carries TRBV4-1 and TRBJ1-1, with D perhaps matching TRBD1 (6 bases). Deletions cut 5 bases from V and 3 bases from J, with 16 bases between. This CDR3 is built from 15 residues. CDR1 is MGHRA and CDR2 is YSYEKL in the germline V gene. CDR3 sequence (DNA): TGCGCCAGCAGCTCAAACCAGGGGTATGACACTGAAGCTTTCTTT. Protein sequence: CASSSNQGYDTEAFF.

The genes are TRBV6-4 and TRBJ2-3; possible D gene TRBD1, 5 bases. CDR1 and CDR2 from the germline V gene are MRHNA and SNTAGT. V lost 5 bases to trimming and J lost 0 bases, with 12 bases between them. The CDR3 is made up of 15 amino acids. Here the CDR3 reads CASSLRAASTDTQYF. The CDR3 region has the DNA TGTGCCAGCAGTCTCAGGGCGGCTAGCACAGATACGCAGTATTTT.

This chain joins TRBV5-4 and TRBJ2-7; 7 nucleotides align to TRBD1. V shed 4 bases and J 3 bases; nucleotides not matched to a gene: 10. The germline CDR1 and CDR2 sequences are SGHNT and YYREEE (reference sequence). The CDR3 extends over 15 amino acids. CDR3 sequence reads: CASSHPGTGDYEQYF. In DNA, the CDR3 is TGTGCCAGCAGCCACCCCGGCACAGGGGACTACGAGCAGTACTTC.

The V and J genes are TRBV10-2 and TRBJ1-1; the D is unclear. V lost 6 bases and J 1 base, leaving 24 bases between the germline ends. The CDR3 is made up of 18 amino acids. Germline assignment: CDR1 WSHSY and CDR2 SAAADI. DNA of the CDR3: TGCGCCAGCAGGGTGCGGGTGCCCCAGAAAGGTTGGAACACTGAAGCTTTCTTT. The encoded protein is CASRVRVPQKGWNTEAFF.